The 17 T cell receptor beta chains given below trace back to one sample, sequenced in a study of beta chain features in type 1 diabetes. Notes on the study in general: In every one of the four CD4+ subsets, TCRB CDR3s were moderately but significantly shorter in Type 1 diabetes patients.

Reverse transcribing all isolated RNA meant expressed TCRB transcripts were sequenced. Assay: immunoSEQ multiplex PCR; the TCRdb copy retains only in-frame clones and omits some. The repertoire includes fewer than 300,000 clones, around 9.9% of them detected once, and approximately 0.015% sits in the top ten. The antigens of these receptors remain unknown. Source material: naive CD4+ T cells from blood. The receptors were gathered from a man aged 30-40 years with type 1 diabetes.

The rearrangement links TRBV5-1 to TRBJ1-1; D is possibly TRBD1 (6 bases). Per the germline V gene, CDR1 is SGHRS and CDR2 is YFSETQ. The CDR3 covers 12 residues. Trimming left V 3 bases short and J 5 bases short, with 8 bases between. Here the CDR3 DNA reads TGCGCCAGCAGCTCCCAGGGGACTGAAGCTTTCTTT. Its translation is CASSSQGTEAFF.

This clone appeared a few times. The chain employs TRBV9 and TRBJ2-5; 8 bases match TRBD2. The germline V gene encodes CDR1 SGDLS and CDR2 YYNGEE. V shed 4 bases, J shed 5 bases, and the junction held 7 bases outside the gene matches. This CDR3 has 14 amino acids. Here the CDR3 DNA reads TGTGCCAGCAGCATCGGGGGGGCTGGGGAGACCCAGTACTTC. Amino acids: CASSIGGAGETQYF.

The chain has TRBV5-4 and TRBJ1-1; 10 bases agree with TRBD1. The trim removed 3 bases at V and 5 bases at J, leaving 10 bases unmatched. Germline loops: CDR1 SGHNT, CDR2 YYREEE (reference sequence). The CDR3 is 16 residues long. The CDR3 sequence: CASSSPSGQGKTEAFF. The CDR3 region has the DNA TGTGCCAGCAGCTCGCCGTCGGGACAGGGGAAAACTGAAGCTTTCTTT.

V gene TRBV2 combines with J gene TRBJ2-4; D possibly corresponds to TRBD1 (6 bases). The CDR3 covers 12 residues. Per germline, CDR1 SNHLY and CDR2 FYNNEI. V was trimmed by 6 bases and J by 8 bases, leaving 11 bases between them. In DNA, the CDR3 is TGTGCCAGCAGACAGGGTTGGGACATTCAGTACTTC. As protein: CASRQGWDIQYF.

This sequence joins TRBV6-5 and TRBJ2-3, with 7 positions matching TRBD1. The V gene's germline CDR1 is MNHEY and CDR2 SVGAGI. V lost 0 bases and J lost 4; bases outside the gene matches: 7. The CDR3 is 16 residues long. As DNA, the CDR3 is TGTGCCAGCAGTTACTCGAGGGGGCCGACGGCAGATACGCAGTATTTT. This gives the protein CASSYSRGPTADTQYF.

In its sample, this clone was seen a few times. The chain joins TRBV27 to TRBJ2-2, with a weak D call TRBD1 (6 bases). Per the germline V gene, CDR1 is MNHEY and CDR2 is SMNVEV (reference sequence). The CDR3 loop spans 14 amino acids. Trimming took off 6 bases at V and 6 bases at J, with 14 bases between the two ends. The CDR3 nucleotides are TGTGCCAGCAGCCTTATCCCAGGGGCCGGGGAGCTGTTTTTT. It codes for CASSLIPGAGELFF.

The chain combines TRBV29-1 with TRBJ2-7, with TRBD1 as a possible D gene (6 bases). CDR1 and CDR2 (germline): SQVTM, ANQGSEA. Trimming took 6 bases from V and 3 from J, leaving 9 bases between them. This CDR3 is built from 11 residues. CDR3 amino acids: CSVVTGYEQYF. The DNA of the CDR3 is TGCAGCGTAGTGACAGGCTACGAGCAGTACTTC.

Concerning this clone: A much larger clone sits a single nucleotide away, making a read error possible. This CDR3 is also generated by other DNA sequences in the sample. This chain connects TRBV7-6 to TRBJ2-5, with unresolved D. V was clipped by 5 bases and J by 1 base, with 2 bases between them. The germline gives CDR1 SGHVS, CDR2 FNYEAQ. CDR3 size: 11 residues. Here the CDR3 DNA reads TGTGCCAGCAGCCTCCAAGAGACCCAGTACTTC. Amino acid sequence: CASSLQETQYF.

The chain employs TRBV10-3 and TRBJ2-2, with D uncertain. The CDR3 contains 15 residues. V lost 0 bases, J lost 4 bases, and 9 bases lay in between. The germline V gene encodes CDR1 ENHRY and CDR2 SYGVKD. This CDR3 is CAISESLTGTGELFF. CDR3 coding DNA: TGTGCCATCAGTGAGTCGTTAACGGGCACCGGGGAGCTGTTTTTT.

This clone showed up just a few times. This rearrangement joins TRBV30 to TRBJ2-3; 12 nucleotides match TRBD2. CDR1 GTSNPN and CDR2 SVGIG come from the germline V gene (reference sequence). The CDR3 sequence is 16 residues long. After removal of 1 base from V and 6 bases from J, the junction contained 8 bases not matched to a gene. The CDR3 DNA is TGTGCCTGGAGTGAGCTAGCGGGGGGGCCAGGGGATACGCAGTATTTT. Amino acids: CAWSELAGGPGDTQYF.

The rearrangement joins TRBV5-4 to TRBJ1-5, with a weak D call TRBD1 (6 bases). The germline gives CDR1 SGHNT, CDR2 YYREEE (reference sequence). V was cut by 2 bases and J by 3 bases, with 18 bases left in between. This CDR3 has 17 amino acids. DNA of the CDR3: TGTGCCAGCAGCTTCACGACAGGCCGAAATACCAATCAGCCCCAGCATTTT. This encodes CASSFTTGRNTNQPQHF.

The chain combines TRBV10-3 with TRBJ2-7; unclear D gene. The CDR3 contains 12 residues. From germline, CDR1 is ENHRY and CDR2 SYGVKD. V dropped 7 bases and J dropped 6 bases, with 13 bases sitting between them. The DNA for the CDR3 is TGTGCCATCACGTCGGCGGCATTCGAGCAGTACTTC. This gives the protein CAITSAAFEQYF.

This clone was seen a few times. This rearrangement joins TRBV19 to TRBJ1-5; 7 nucleotides line up with TRBD1. V was pared by 10 bases and J by 3 bases, with 6 bases of the junction left unmatched. Germline lookup yields CDR1 LNHDA and CDR2 SQIVND (reference sequence). The CDR3 consists of 13 residues. The chain's CDR3 is CATRTGNNQPQHF. The CDR3 region has the DNA TGTGCCACCCGGACAGGAAACAATCAGCCCCAGCATTTT.

This clone was seen only a few times. J is TRBJ2-3 and V is TRBV4-1; 8 nucleotides agree with TRBD2. From germline, CDR1 is MGHRA and CDR2 YSYEKL. CDR3 length equals 13 residues. The junction had 2 bases not matched to a gene; V was cut back by 4 bases and J by 5 bases. The CDR3 loop is CASSRLAGDTQYF. Written as DNA, the CDR3 is TGCGCCAGCAGCCGCCTAGCGGGAGATACGCAGTATTTT.

V is TRBV9 and J is TRBJ1-6, with 8 bases aligning to TRBD1. Trimming at V came to 2 bases and at J to 5 bases, leaving 3 bases not matched to a gene. This CDR3 contains 15 residues. The germline gives CDR1 SGDLS, CDR2 YYNGEE. The CDR3 is CASSVGTGHNSPLHF. Here the CDR3 DNA reads TGTGCCAGCAGCGTCGGGACAGGTCATAATTCACCCCTCCACTTT.

CDR3 loop: CASSERDYSYEQYF. CDR3 DNA sequence: TGTGCCAGCAGTGAACGAGACTACTCCTACGAGCAGTACTTC. This chain uses TRBV2 with TRBJ2-7; maybe TRBD2 (5 bases). V was cut by 2 bases and J by 0 bases, with 8 bases left in between. Germline V CDR1 and CDR2: SNHLY, FYNNEI. The CDR3 length is 14 residues.

There are a few counts of this clone. CDR3 in DNA: TGCGCCAGCAGCTTTGGCCCGCCCGACAGGGCTTCACCCCTCCACTTT. Protein: CASSFGPPDRASPLHF. V and J are TRBV5-1 and TRBJ1-6; 7 bases are a match to TRBD1. V was clipped by 2 bases and J by 9 bases; unmatched bases: 11. Germline lookup yields CDR1 SGHRS and CDR2 YFSETQ. The CDR3 totals 16 residues.